The 12 T cell receptor beta chains presented below share a single source sample, sequenced in a study of T cell changes during pregnancy in multiple sclerosis. Profiled with immunoSEQ multiplex PCR; TCRdb holds only in-frame clones, not every one. There are around 79,000 clones in the sample; around nine tenths occur only once, and around 0.45% lies in the top ten. The sequencing here drew on CD4+ T cells from peripheral blood mononuclear cells, taken in the second trimester of pregnancy. Receptors originate from a female donor with multiple sclerosis, enrolled in a pregnancy study.

This clone has only a few counts. This sequence joins TRBV2 and TRBJ1-1; 7 bases match TRBD1. Germline CDR1 SNHLY, CDR2 FYNNEI. V lost 8 bases to trimming and J lost 2 bases; unmatched junction nucleotides: 5. The CDR3 sequence is 13 residues long. DNA of the CDR3: TGTGCCAGCCTAAGACAGGGAAACACTGAAGCTTTCTTT. It translates to CASLRQGNTEAFF. The full variable domain, with the rest looked up from reference TRBV2 and TRBJ1-1, is EPEVTQTPSHQVTQMGQEVILRCVPISNHLYFYWYRQILGQKVEFLVSFYNNEISEKSEIFDDQFSVERPDGSNFTLKIRSTKLEDSAMYFCASLRQGNTEAFFGQGTRLTVV.

For this clone: A much more abundant neighbour one base away suggests this may be a read error. This CDR3 is CASSWTGGNQPQHF. The CDR3 DNA follows: TGTGCCAGCAGTTGGACAGGGGGCAATCAGCCCCAGCATTTT. The chain combines TRBV6-1 with TRBJ1-5; 9 bases map to TRBD1. J lost 2 bases, V lost 5 bases, and 1 base had no gene match. The germline gives CDR1 MNHNS, CDR2 SASEGT. This CDR3 is 14 amino acids long.

The rearrangement links TRBV27 to TRBJ1-5, with 9 nucleotides matching TRBD1. This CDR3 has 17 residues. V lost 6 bases and J lost 2; bases outside the gene matches: 11. Germline CDR1 reads MNHEY; CDR2 reads SMNVEV (reference sequence). The CDR3 is CASSPGQGRGGNQPQHF. The CDR3, as DNA: TGTGCCAGCAGCCCGGGACAGGGCCGCGGTGGCAATCAGCCCCAGCATTTT.

The V gene is TRBV19, the J gene TRBJ2-1; 9 positions match TRBD2. CDR1 is LNHDA, CDR2 SQIVND, per germline (reference sequence). The CDR3 contains 16 residues. The V gene end was trimmed by 2 bases and the J gene end by 5 bases; junction bases not matched to a gene: 7. For the CDR3, the DNA is TGTGCCAGTAGTATACTAGCGGGAATGGTACACAATGAGCAGTTCTTC. It is translated as CASSILAGMVHNEQFF.

The CDR3 coding sequence is TGTGCCAGCAGCTTCGGACAGGGGGGGAACATTCAGTACTTC. This encodes CASSFGQGGNIQYF. This chain connects TRBV7-8 to TRBJ2-4; TRBD1 agrees at 10 bases. This CDR3 has 14 residues. Looked up from germline, CDR1 is SGHVS and CDR2 is FQNEAQ. V trimming: 3 bases; J trimming: 7 bases; junction bases outside the gene matches: 3.

This sequence joins TRBV5-1 and TRBJ2-3; a possible D gene is TRBD1 (5 bases). This CDR3 region has 15 residues. Trimming cost V 1 base and J 0 bases, with 9 bases left between them. Germline lookup yields CDR1 SGHRS and CDR2 YFSETQ. The CDR3 DNA sequence: TGCGCCAGCAGCTTGAGGGGCCAGAGCACAGATACGCAGTATTTT. Its translation: CASSLRGQSTDTQYF. Supplemented by reference TRBV5-1 and TRBJ2-3, the full variable domain reads KAGVTQTPRYLIKTRGQQVTLSCSPISGHRSVSWYQQTPGQGLQFLFEYFSETQRNKGNFPGRFSGRQFSNSRSEMNVSTLELGDSALYLCASSLRGQSTDTQYFGPGTRLTVL.

This chain uses TRBV7-6 with TRBJ1-3, with D possibly being TRBD1 (6 bases). The length of the CDR3 is 13 residues. The V end lost 4 bases, the J end lost 8 bases, and 12 bases lay between the germline ends. Germline V lookup: CDR1 SGHVS, CDR2 FNYEAQ. As DNA, the CDR3 is TGTGCCAGCAGCTCTCTCAGGGGCCACACCATATATTTT. Translation: CASSSLRGHTIYF.

This rearrangement joins TRBV14 to TRBJ1-4; D remains ambiguous. Germline V lookup: CDR1 SGHDN, CDR2 FVKESK. The CDR3 has 13 residues. Deletions cut 4 bases from V and 7 bases from J, with 10 bases between. CDR3 protein: CASSRAPLEKLFF. CDR3 DNA sequence: TGTGCCAGCAGCCGGGCCCCCCTTGAAAAACTGTTTTTT.

CDR3 in DNA: TGCGCCAGCAGCCCAGGACTAGCCCCAACCTACGAGCAGTACTTC. Amino acid sequence: CASSPGLAPTYEQYF. V is TRBV4-1 and J is TRBJ2-7, with 8 bases lining up with TRBD2. This CDR3 spans 15 amino acids. V shed 4 bases and J 2 bases; nucleotides not matched to a gene: 7. Germline CDR1 reads MGHRA; CDR2 reads YSYEKL.

This clone occurred a few times. This chain joins TRBV6-1 and TRBJ1-6; D might be TRBD1 (5 bases). Trimming took off 8 bases at V and 6 bases at J, with 8 bases between the two ends. Germline CDR1 is MNHNS and CDR2 is SASEGT. The CDR3 has 12 amino acids. For the CDR3, the DNA is TGTGCCAGCCGCCAGGGTAATTCACCCCTCCACTTT. It translates to CASRQGNSPLHF.

The chain joins TRBV6-5 to TRBJ2-6; a possible D gene is TRBD1 (6 bases). Trimming took 6 bases from V and 4 from J, leaving 13 bases between them. Germline CDR1 MNHEY, CDR2 SVGAGI. This CDR3 has 15 amino acids. CDR3 loop: CASSSQGAGANVLTF. CDR3 bases: TGTGCCAGCAGCTCACAGGGAGCAGGGGCCAACGTCCTGACTTTC.

This clone was found once. The DNA of the CDR3 is TGTGCCAGCAGTAGGGGGATCGGGGAGCTGTTTTTT. Protein: CASSRGIGELFF. The genes are TRBV25-1 and TRBJ2-2, with a weak D call TRBD1 (6 bases). Germline CDR1 MGHDK, CDR2 SYGVNS. The length of the CDR3 is 12 residues. The V gene lost 5 bases and the J gene lost 7 bases, with 8 bases spanning the gap. The full variable domain, in which reference TRBV25-1 and TRBJ2-2 provide the parts outside the CDR3, is EADIYQTPRYLVIGTGKKITLECSQTMGHDKMYWYQQDPGMELHLIHYSYGVNSTEKGDLSSESTVSRIRTEHFPLTLESARPSHTSQYLCASSRGIGELFFGEGSRLTVL.